This entry describes one TCR beta chain. The antigen is unknown. The data derive from a study of cytomegalovirus exposure and HLA in healthy donors. In the PCR, 60 Vbeta and 13 Jbeta primers were used. The method was immunoSEQ multiplex PCR; TCRdb's version includes in-frame clones alone and lacks a portion of them. The table shows roughly 170,000 clones, with roughly 81% occurring only once. Overall study results and limits: Certain sequence variants were highly shared and formed a cluster, and this cluster was likely a sequencing artifact.

Germline V CDR1 and CDR2: SGDLS, YYNGEE. V dropped 3 bases and J dropped 8 bases, with 17 bases sitting between them. The CDR3 consists of 14 residues. The V call is TRBV9, the J call TRBJ1-1, with TRBD1 as a possible D gene (6 bases). This TCR derives from a girl aged 10 to 17 in good health and CMV-seropositive. Material: PBMCs. CDR3 protein: CASSETGRLQEAFF. CDR3 bases: TGTGCCAGCAGCGAGACAGGTAGGCTTCAGGAAGCTTTCTTT.